The 11 T cell receptor beta chains below all came from one sample that was sequenced in a study of cytomegalovirus exposure and HLA in healthy donors. Vbeta (60) and Jbeta (13) primers were used in the PCR. Data came from immunoSEQ multiplex PCR; TCRdb stores just in-frame clones and leaves some out. The data show over 150,000 clones, 87% seen once. Sequenced: PBMCs. The receptors were gathered from a woman aged 25 to 39 in good health and CMV-seronegative.

This clone showed up just once. The chain recombines TRBV28 with TRBJ2-1, with TRBD1 matching over 8 bases. Germline loops: CDR1 MDHEN, CDR2 SYDVKM. The junction had 12 bases not matched to a gene; V was cut back by 6 bases and J by 8 bases. The CDR3 extends over 15 amino acids. This CDR3 is CASRIGGTGGHEQFF. In nucleotides, the CDR3 is TGTGCCAGCAGGATAGGTGGGACAGGAGGGCATGAGCAGTTCTTC.

The chain uses TRBV29-1 and TRBJ2-1; TRBD2 matches at 11 bases. J lost 4 bases, V lost 4 bases, and 6 bases had no gene match. Per germline, CDR1 SQVTM and CDR2 ANQGSEA. The CDR3 has 15 residues. CDR3 residues: CSVAPTSGVYNEQFF. The CDR3, as DNA: TGCAGCGTTGCCCCGACTAGCGGGGTGTACAATGAGCAGTTCTTC.

This clone was found once. The chain joins TRBV5-5 to TRBJ2-3, with a possible D match to TRBD2 (6 bases). CDR1 SGHKS and CDR2 YYEKEE come from the germline V gene (reference sequence). Deletions cut 7 bases from V and 0 bases from J, with 15 bases between. There are 15 residues in the CDR3. The CDR3 here is CASVPGGSSTDTQYF. In DNA form, the CDR3 reads TGTGCCAGCGTCCCCGGGGGATCGAGCACAGATACGCAGTATTTT.

The chain carries TRBV9 and TRBJ2-7, with 7 positions matching TRBD2. The CDR3 loop spans 18 amino acids. In germline, CDR1 is SGDLS, CDR2 YYNGEE. Trimming took 2 bases from V and 2 from J; bases not matched to a gene: 16. CDR3 in DNA: TGTGCCAGCAGCGTGGGGGACTATCCCTCGACACCACCCTACGAGCAGTACTTC. Amino acid sequence: CASSVGDYPSTPPYEQYF. The full variable domain, with the rest looked up from reference TRBV9 and TRBJ2-7, is DSGVTQTPKHLITATGQRVTLRCSPRSGDLSVYWYQQSLDQGLQFLIQYYNGEERAKGNILERFSAQQFPDLHSELNLSSLELGDSALYFCASSVGDYPSTPPYEQYFGPGTRLTVT.

This clone was recorded once. The chain joins TRBV29-1 to TRBJ2-1; TRBD1 aligns across 9 bases. Germline V gene sequence: CDR1 SQVTM, CDR2 ANQGSEA. The CDR3 length is 14 residues. V gave up 4 bases and J gave up 9 bases; unmatched junction bases: 10. CDR3 coding DNA: TGCAGCGTTGCCGGGACAGGGAGAGTCGGTGAGCAGTTCTTC. This gives the protein CSVAGTGRVGEQFF.

The rearrangement links TRBV5-8 to TRBJ2-6, with a tentative D call TRBD1 (7 bases). Trimming left V 0 bases short and J 4 bases short, with 17 bases between. CDR3 length equals 18 residues. In germline, CDR1 is SGHTS, CDR2 YDEGEE. CDR3 amino acids: CASSLVGGGSLGANVLTF. The CDR3 nucleotides are TGTGCCAGCAGCTTGGTCGGAGGGGGCTCGTTAGGGGCCAACGTCCTGACTTTC.

The rearrangement uses TRBV7-8 and TRBJ1-4, with D possibly matching TRBD1 (6 bases). Per the germline V gene, CDR1 is SGHVS and CDR2 is FQNEAQ. The germline V and J ends were trimmed by 6 bases and 4 bases, with 12 bases remaining between them. The CDR3 loop spans 14 amino acids. CDR3 coding DNA: TGTGCCAGCAGACAGACAGGATTTAATGAAAAACTGTTTTTT. It codes for CASRQTGFNEKLFF.

The CDR3: CASSLGRAEGETQYF. CDR3 bases: TGTGCCAGCAGTTTAGGAAGGGCCGAGGGAGAGACCCAGTACTTC. The chain links TRBV27 to TRBJ2-5; weak D call: TRBD2 (5 bases). The germline CDR1 and CDR2 sequences are MNHEY and SMNVEV (reference sequence). This CDR3 comprises 15 residues. The V end was cut by 2 bases, the J end by 4 bases, with 14 bases between.

V gene TRBV6-5 combines with J gene TRBJ2-2; D is unclear. The CDR3 runs 16 residues. Per germline, CDR1 MNHEY and CDR2 SVGAGI. V was cut by 1 base and J by 3 bases, with 12 bases left in between. The CDR3 protein is CASSYWCSTYTGELFF. CDR3 DNA: TGTGCCAGCAGTTACTGGTGTTCTACCTACACCGGGGAGCTGTTTTTT.

This rearrangement joins TRBV18 to TRBJ1-5; 7 nucleotides align to TRBD1. Germline CDR1 is KGHSH and CDR2 is LQKENI. The CDR3 runs 16 residues. V dropped 5 bases and J dropped 3; count of bases not matched to a gene: 10. CDR3 residues: CASSTRFGQDNQPQHF. The CDR3 DNA reads as TGTGCCAGCTCAACCCGCTTTGGACAGGACAATCAGCCCCAGCATTTT.

The J gene is TRBJ2-5, the V gene TRBV5-6, with D perhaps TRBD2 (7 bases). Germline assignment: CDR1 SGHDT and CDR2 YYEEEE. The CDR3 extends over 15 amino acids. V was trimmed by 4 bases and J by 4 bases, leaving 17 bases between them. This chain's CDR3 is CASSGWGGAGETQYF. In DNA form, the CDR3 reads TGTGCCAGCAGCGGATGGGGGGGGGCGGGAGAGACCCAGTACTTC.